This T cell receptor beta chain was identified in a study of T cell responses to AZD1222 COVID-19 vaccine. Overall study results and limits: Clonal diversity may have been underestimated in mostly white British donors.

In regard to this clone: Its antigen is unidentified.

TCRdb's table, derived via immunoSEQ multiplex PCR, lists solely in-frame clones and lacks some. The table shows over 120,000 clones, with nearly 90% occurring only once. The source was peripheral blood, collected 28 days after the second dose of the MenACWY control vaccine. The source of this sequence is an adult who received the MenACWY meningococcal vaccine as a control.

Written as DNA, the CDR3 is TGTGCCAGCAGATTGAGCGGGAGAGGGACCGGGGAGCTGTTTTTT. Translation: CASRLSGRGTGELFF. This chain uses TRBV6-5 with TRBJ2-2, with TRBD2 identical over 8 bases. J lost 5 bases, V lost 6 bases, and 8 bases had no gene match. The CDR3 extends over 15 amino acids. CDR1 MNHEY and CDR2 SVGAGI come from the germline V gene.